Below, 18 T cell receptor beta chains from the same sample are listed, as sequenced in a study of blood T cell repertoires in COVID-19. Here immunoSEQ multiplex PCR was the method, and the copy in TCRdb shows in-frame clones only, minus some. Of approximately 250,000 clones detected, around nine tenths appear once; the ten largest clones hold about 5%. The source material was peripheral blood. The receptors originated from an older woman with COVID-19, enrolled during active disease.

This clone showed up just once. V usage is TRBV11-1 and J usage is TRBJ2-3; D is possibly TRBD1 (6 bases). The CDR3 extends over 15 amino acids. V was clipped by 4 bases and J by 5 bases, with 16 bases between them. Germline-derived CDR1 and CDR2 are SGHAT and FQDESV (reference sequence). In DNA form, the CDR3 reads TGTGCCAGCAGCTACCGGGACCAGGGGAGAGATACGCAGTATTTT. Translating gives CASSYRDQGRDTQYF.

The rearrangement links TRBV28 to TRBJ2-1, with TRBD2 matching 8 bases. There are 16 residues in the CDR3. V lost 2 bases, J lost 0 bases, and 3 bases stayed unmatched. The germline CDR1 and CDR2 sequences are MDHEN and SYDVKM. The CDR3 DNA follows: TGTGCCAGCAGTTTAGCGGGAGGTACCTCCTACAATGAGCAGTTCTTC. This codes for CASSLAGGTSYNEQFF. Variable domain in full (rest from reference TRBV28 and TRBJ2-1): DVKVTQSSRYLVKRTGEKVFLECVQDMDHENMFWYRQDPGLGLRLIYFSYDVKMKEKGDIPEGYSVSREKKERFSLILESASTNQTSMYLCASSLAGGTSYNEQFFGPGTRLTVL.

V is TRBV14 and J is TRBJ2-7; 13 nucleotides line up with TRBD2. CDR1 is SGHDN and CDR2 is FVKESK in the germline V gene. With V trimmed by 3 bases and J by 4 bases, 3 bases remained unmatched. The CDR3 sequence is 15 residues long. The CDR3 sequence: CASSHPGLAGYEQYF. The CDR3 nucleotides read TGTGCCAGCAGCCATCCGGGACTAGCGGGATACGAGCAGTACTTC.

This clone was seen a single time. The chain combines TRBV28 with TRBJ1-3; D ambiguous. The CDR3 runs 12 residues. Trimming left V 6 bases short and J 4 bases short, with 7 bases between. Germline loops: CDR1 MDHEN, CDR2 SYDVKM. The CDR3 loop is CASRTPGNTIYF. CDR3 bases: TGTGCCAGCAGGACACCAGGAAACACCATATATTTT.

This clone has only one observation. The chain couples TRBV7-2 to TRBJ1-2; 7 bases are shared with TRBD1. The junction had 12 bases not matched to a gene; V was cut back by 5 bases and J by 6 bases. The CDR3 loop spans 15 amino acids. CDR1 and CDR2 from the germline V gene are SGHTA and FQGNSA. The CDR3 loop reads CASSHDRASSNGYTF. The CDR3 DNA reads TGTGCCAGCAGCCATGACAGGGCATCGAGCAATGGCTACACCTTC.

The chain uses TRBV28 and TRBJ1-5; D is unclear. The CDR3 has 14 amino acids. V lost 4 bases and J lost 8, with 15 bases in between. Germline CDR1 and CDR2: MDHEN and SYDVKM. CDR3 amino acids: CASSSLLALEPQHF. CDR3 nucleotides: TGTGCCAGCAGTTCACTATTGGCGTTGGAGCCCCAGCATTTT. The full variable domain, its missing parts supplied by reference TRBV28 and TRBJ1-5, is DVKVTQSSRYLVKRTGEKVFLECVQDMDHENMFWYRQDPGLGLRLIYFSYDVKMKEKGDIPEGYSVSREKKERFSLILESASTNQTSMYLCASSSLLALEPQHFGDGTRLSIL.

The chain couples TRBV27 to TRBJ1-5; 8 bases match TRBD1. With 8 bases clipped from V and 2 bases from J, the junction kept 14 bases outside the gene matches. Germline V gives CDR1 MNHEY, CDR2 SMNVEV (reference sequence). The CDR3 extends over 17 amino acids. In DNA, the CDR3 is TGTGCCAGCCGGGCCGAGACAGGGGTTATCGGCAATCAGCCCCAGCATTTT. It is translated as CASRAETGVIGNQPQHF.

This chain links TRBV11-2 with TRBJ2-1; 7 positions match TRBD2. Losses at the gene ends were 1 base for V and 15 bases for J; bases not matched to a gene: 9. The CDR3 has 13 residues. Looked up from germline, CDR1 is SGHAT and CDR2 is FQNNGV. The CDR3 is CASSLVREGQLFF. In DNA, the CDR3 is TGTGCCAGCAGCTTAGTAAGGGAGGGCCAGTTGTTCTTC.

Notes on this clone: The junction and the germline gene differ at one end; a read error may be behind it. The V and J genes are TRBV15 and TRBJ2-4; D possibly corresponds to TRBD1 (5 bases). CDR1 and CDR2 (germline): LNHNV, YYDKDF (reference sequence). CDR3 length: 12 amino acids. The DNA of the CDR3 is TGTGCCACCAGCAGAGATCAGGGTACTGAGTCCTTC. Translating gives CATSRDQGTESF.

The chain has TRBV19 and TRBJ2-2, with D perhaps matching TRBD2 (6 bases). The CDR3 spans 14 residues. Germline V lookup: CDR1 LNHDA, CDR2 SQIVND (reference sequence). V was pared by 5 bases and J by 3 bases, with 10 bases between. CDR3 bases: TGTGCCAGTAGTGTGGAGGGCTACACCGGGGAGCTGTTTTTT. Encoded protein: CASSVEGYTGELFF. The complete variable domain, with remaining parts taken from reference TRBV19 and TRBJ2-2, reads DGGITQSPKYLFRKEGQNVTLSCEQNLNHDAMYWYRQDPGQGLRLIYYSQIVNDFQKGDIAEGYSVSREKKESFPLTVTSAQKNPTAFYLCASSVEGYTGELFFGEGSRLTVL.

The genes are TRBV19 and TRBJ1-4, with D hard to call. This CDR3 comprises 15 residues. Germline lookup yields CDR1 LNHDA and CDR2 SQIVND (reference sequence). V was pared by 3 bases and J by 10 bases, with 18 bases between. CDR3 coding DNA: TGTGCCAGTAGTATCCGACAACTCTGGGAGCGAAAACTGTTTTTT. This gives the protein CASSIRQLWERKLFF.

The genes are TRBV5-1 and TRBJ2-5, with 7 positions matching TRBD2. The CDR3 length is 19 residues. V shed 3 bases, J shed 1 base, and the junction held 18 bases outside the gene matches. Germline-derived CDR1 and CDR2 are SGHRS and YFSETQ. The CDR3 sequence is CASSSLGRVDTTTQETQYF. CDR3 in DNA: TGCGCCAGCAGCTCCCTTGGGAGGGTGGACACCACAACCCAAGAGACCCAGTACTTC.

The rearrangement joins TRBV27 to TRBJ2-3; 10 bases are a match to TRBD2. V gave up 6 bases and J gave up 3 bases; unmatched junction bases: 12. Germline V gives CDR1 MNHEY, CDR2 SMNVEV (reference sequence). This CDR3 region has 17 residues. The CDR3 loop reads CASRDTEREGYTDTQYF. Written as DNA, the CDR3 is TGTGCCAGCAGGGATACCGAGCGGGAGGGCTATACAGATACGCAGTATTTT.

The rearrangement joins TRBV6-2 or TRBV6-3 to TRBJ1-1, with TRBD1 matching over 8 bases. The CDR3 has 16 residues. Per germline, CDR1 MNHEY and CDR2 SVGEGT. V lost 2 bases, J lost 5 bases, and 10 bases stayed unmatched. In DNA form, the CDR3 reads TGTGCCAGCAGTTACCGGTCGGGGCGGACAGGGACTGAAGCTTTCTTT. This translates into CASSYRSGRTGTEAFF.

This sequence joins TRBV5-1 and TRBJ2-3; the D gene is possibly TRBD2 (7 bases). This CDR3 spans 16 amino acids. Germline V gene lookup returns CDR1 SGHRS and CDR2 YFSETQ. Trimming removed 4 bases from V and 4 bases from J, with 19 bases in between. DNA for the CDR3: TGCGCCAGCAGCCCGGCGGGGGCCAGGGGTGCAGATACGCAGTATTTT. Its translation is CASSPAGARGADTQYF. Combining the CDR3 with reference TRBV5-1 and TRBJ2-3 gives the whole variable domain KAGVTQTPRYLIKTRGQQVTLSCSPISGHRSVSWYQQTPGQGLQFLFEYFSETQRNKGNFPGRFSGRQFSNSRSEMNVSTLELGDSALYLCASSPAGARGADTQYFGPGTRLTVL.

This chain joins TRBV18 and TRBJ1-5, with 8 nucleotides matching TRBD1. This CDR3 is built from 15 residues. Unmatched junction bases numbered 8, after V lost 3 bases and J lost 7 bases. CDR1 is KGHSH and CDR2 is LQKENI in the germline V gene. As DNA, the CDR3 is TGTGCCAGCTCACCCGGACAGGGAAAGGGACAGCCCCAGCATTTT. The encoded protein is CASSPGQGKGQPQHF.

The V call is TRBV7-9, the J call TRBJ2-2, with 7 bases matching TRBD2. Germline V gene data show CDR1 as SEHNR and CDR2 as FQNEAQ (reference sequence). The ends lost 0 bases at V and 4 bases at J; junction bases unmatched: 5. This CDR3 region has 16 residues. The CDR3 DNA sequence: TGTGCCAGCAGCTTAGCGGGAGGGCCTGGCACCGGGGAGCTGTTTTTT. Encoded protein: CASSLAGGPGTGELFF.

This chain links TRBV9 with TRBJ1-5, with D perhaps matching TRBD1 (5 bases). The CDR3 extends over 14 amino acids. Germline assignment: CDR1 SGDLS and CDR2 YYNGEE. V lost 0 bases to trimming and J lost 9 bases, with 13 bases between them. This CDR3 is CASSVEQAGGPQHF. As DNA, the CDR3 is TGTGCCAGCAGCGTAGAACAGGCCGGGGGGCCCCAGCATTTT.